This is a list of T cell receptor beta chains from one sample in a study of human T cells and chemical hapten exposure. From the RACE reads, TCRdb called clonotypes with MiXCR, one entry per CDR3 protein. The sample has approximately 75,000 distinct CDR3 sequences, approximately 9% seen once. The sample here was whole blood, taken in connection with sensitization to the hapten diphenylcyclopropenone (DPC). The receptors were sampled from a woman aged 45 to 65 with alopecia areata. Some clones in this sample may be carry-over from other donors' samples. CDR3s include the opening cysteine and the closing phenylalanine or tryptophan. The D gene is left open where the match is weak. Only some rows state a clone size, as once, few, many or a class for expanded clones.

cdr3_nt cdr3_aa v_call clone_size j_call d_call
TGTGCCAGCAGCTCCCACCGGCAGGGAAAAACCTATAGCAATCAGCCCCAGCATTTT CASSSHRQGKTYSNQPQHF TRBV7-7 NA TRBJ1-5 NA
TGTGCCAGCAGCCAAAGTAAAAACTATGGCTACACCTTC CASSQSKNYGYTF TRBV14 NA TRBJ1-2 NA
TGTGCCAGCTCACCACCGGGACAGCTGAACACTGAAGCTTTCTTT CASSPPGQLNTEAFF TRBV18 many TRBJ1-1 TRBD1
TGTGCCAGCGGGGGACTAGCGGGAGACGAGCAGTACTTC CASGGLAGDEQYF TRBV6-1 few TRBJ2-7 TRBD2
TGTGCCAGCAGTGAAGACAGGTTGTGGTATGAGCAGTTCTTC CASSEDRLWYEQFF TRBV2 few TRBJ2-1 NA
TGTGCCAGCAGCTTTGACGGGGGGAAGACCCAGTACTTC CASSFDGGKTQYF TRBV7-2 few TRBJ2-5 TRBD2
TGCAGCGTTGAAGTCGGGACAGAGGGTACGAACACTGAAGCTTTCTTT CSVEVGTEGTNTEAFF TRBV29-1 NA TRBJ1-1 TRBD1
TGTGCCAGCAGAGTGAATTCTGGAAACACCATATATTTT CASRVNSGNTIYF TRBV6-5 many TRBJ1-3 NA
TGTGCCAGCAGCCAAGATCCACAGGCGAACTATGGCTACACCTTC CASSQDPQANYGYTF TRBV3-1 NA TRBJ1-2 NA
TGCAGCGTTGAAGAGGACACTGAAGCTTTCTTT CSVEEDTEAFF TRBV29-1 many TRBJ1-1 NA
TGTGCCAGCAGCTTAGGGGAAGCCAAAAACATTCAGTACTTC CASSLGEAKNIQYF TRBV13 few TRBJ2-4 NA
TGTGCCACCGGGACAGAACCGACGCGGCGGGTTGAAAAACTGTTTTTT CATGTEPTRRVEKLFF TRBV24-1 few TRBJ1-4 TRBD1
TGCGCCAGCAGCTGGACAGAGGACACTGAAGCTTTCTTT CASSWTEDTEAFF TRBV5-1 many TRBJ1-1 NA
TGTGCCAGCAGCACGGGACACTACGAGCAGTACTTC CASSTGHYEQYF TRBV14 few TRBJ2-7 NA
TGTGCCAGCAGTTACTGGACAGGGGGAAGAGATACGCAGTATTTT CASSYWTGGRDTQYF TRBV6-5 many TRBJ2-3 TRBD1
TGTGCCAGCAGCTCTAGCGGGAGGGAGGCTACGCAGTATTTT CASSSSGREATQYF TRBV5-6 few TRBJ2-3 TRBD2
TGTGCCACCCGGGGGGGGGACTACGAGCAGTACTTC CATRGGDYEQYF TRBV7-9 NA TRBJ2-7 TRBD2
TGTGCCAGCAGCTTGGAGGGACGGAGGAACACTGAAGCTTTCTTT CASSLEGRRNTEAFF TRBV5-6 medium-sized TRBJ1-1 NA
TGTGCCAGCAGTTACACAGGGGGAGACTACGAGCAGTACTTC CASSYTGGDYEQYF TRBV6-5 few TRBJ2-7 TRBD1
TGTGCCAGCAGCATCGGACTAGGGCGGGATACGCAGTATTTT CASSIGLGRDTQYF TRBV7-2 NA TRBJ2-3 TRBD2
TGCAGTGCTAATGGCCCAGGGGCAGGCACAGATACGCAGTATTTT CSANGPGAGTDTQYF TRBV20-1 few TRBJ2-3 NA
TGTGCCAGCAGTTACTTAGACAGGAACTACGAGCAGTACTTC CASSYLDRNYEQYF TRBV6-5 NA TRBJ2-7 NA
TGTGCCAGCAGCCAGGATTGGGGGACCCAGTACTTC CASSQDWGTQYF TRBV14 many TRBJ2-5 NA
TGCAGTGCTAGAGATCGGGGGTACGCCTACGAGCAGTACTTC CSARDRGYAYEQYF TRBV20-1 many TRBJ2-7 NA
TGCGCCAGCAGCGCCGCGGGGACCTATATGACCGGGGAGCTGTTTTTT CASSAAGTYMTGELFF TRBV5-1 few TRBJ2-2 NA
TGTGCCATCAGCTCGGGGGATGGCACTGGAAACACCATATATTTT CAISSGDGTGNTIYF TRBV15 NA TRBJ1-3 NA